The entry below describes one T cell receptor beta chain. This entry belongs to a study of cytomegalovirus exposure and HLA in healthy donors. This CDR3 contains 13 residues. The germline V gene has CDR1 SGHRS and CDR2 YFSETQ. Trimming took 2 bases from V and 11 from J; bases not matched to a gene: 6. In the PCR, 60 Vbeta and 13 Jbeta primers were used. The assay was immunoSEQ multiplex PCR, and TCRdb's table has in-frame clones only and misses some. The table lists about 160,000 clones, approximately 80% of them singletons. Healthy bone marrow donors formed the donor group. The TCR originated in a male donor in good health and CMV-seropositive. The V gene is TRBV5-1, the J gene TRBJ1-5, with 8 bases that match TRBD1. Sequenced material: PBMCs. The CDR3 sequence is CASSLTGGGAQHF. The CDR3, as DNA: TGCGCCAGCAGCTTAACAGGGGGGGGAGCCCAGCATTTT.